Reported below is one TCR beta chain. Its antigen is not identified. This entry belongs to a study of shared clonotypes between healthy human individuals. Overall study results and limits: A handful of donors held 5% to 5.5% of naive CD4 clonotypes in common. Non-shared clonotypes had lower generation probabilities than those shared by all four donors.

HIV-negative, healthy adults without recent acute infections or vaccinations were the donors. The authors ran the assay at deep level. The repertoire was sequenced with immunoSEQ multiplex PCR; TCRdb's copy has only in-frame clones and lacks some. This sample carries over 850,000 clones, 75% to 85% of them seen once, and the ten largest clones take around 0.61%. This CDR3 comprises 15 residues. The germline V gene has CDR1 SGHRS and CDR2 YFSETQ. V trimming: 1 base; J trimming: 6 bases; junction bases outside the gene matches: 7. This clonotype was obtained from a man between 18 and 35 years old in good health. Some clones in this sample may be carry-over from other donors' samples. The chain is built from TRBV5-1 and TRBJ1-2, with TRBD1 matching over 9 bases. The specimen sequenced was memory CD4+ T cells from PBMCs. Subset given: CD45RA-negative fraction. The CDR3 spells CASSLSTGGADGYTF. The DNA of the CDR3 is TGCGCCAGCAGCTTGTCCACAGGGGGCGCGGATGGCTACACCTTC.